These 13 T cell receptor beta chains originate from one sample sequenced in a study of T cells in Graves' hyperthyroidism and ophthalmopathy. Authors of the study amplified TCR beta CDR3 regions from RNA transcripts. RT-PCR in the first round (using the HTBI primer set) targeted the TCR CDR3. MiXCR, applied by TCRdb to the multiplex PCR reads, yields one record per CDR3 protein. The profile shows about 640,000 distinct CDR3 sequences, roughly 15% of them singletons. Sequenced: blood. These TCRs come from a woman in her forties or fifties with Graves' ophthalmopathy.

The J gene is TRBJ1-2, the V gene TRBV9, with 8 bases identical to TRBD1. The germline CDR1 and CDR2 sequences are SGDLS and YYNGEE. The junction had 0 bases not matched to a gene; V was cut back by 5 bases and J by 3 bases. The CDR3 consists of 12 residues. CDR3 region: CASRGQDYGYTF. The CDR3 nucleotides read TGTGCCAGCAGGGGACAGGACTATGGCTACACCTTC.

This clonotype was seen at least ten times. The V gene is TRBV6-2 or TRBV6-3, the J gene TRBJ1-5, with TRBD1 matching over 8 bases. CDR3 length: 15 residues. Germline assignment: CDR1 MNHEY and CDR2 SVGEGT. With 6 bases clipped from V and 9 bases from J, the junction kept 13 bases outside the gene matches. The CDR3 loop is CASRHSDRGHRPQHF. CDR3 bases: TGTGCCAGCAGACACTCCGACAGGGGTCATCGGCCCCAGCATTTT.

This clonotype was recorded many times. This rearrangement joins TRBV7-2 to TRBJ2-7; D not certain. There are 15 residues in the CDR3. V was shortened by 1 base and J by 6 bases, with 16 bases between the two germline ends. Looked up from germline, CDR1 is SGHTA and CDR2 is FQGNSA. The CDR3 reads CASSLGQLPSGEQYF. Written as DNA, the CDR3 is TGTGCCAGCAGCTTAGGCCAGCTCCCCTCGGGCGAGCAGTACTTC.

As DNA, the CDR3 is TGTGCCAGCAGCCAGGAGGGACTCTTCGAAGCTTTCTTT. Translating it yields CASSQEGLFEAFF. The rearrangement uses TRBV5-6 and TRBJ1-1; D is perhaps TRBD1 (5 bases). From germline, CDR1 is SGHDT and CDR2 YYEEEE. The CDR3 spans 13 residues. Trimming removed 4 bases from V and 8 bases from J, with 15 bases in between.

This clonotype was observed many times. As DNA, the CDR3 is TGTGCCAGCAGCTTTGTTACGAGGGGCTACGAGCAGTACTTC. Its translation: CASSFVTRGYEQYF. The V call is TRBV7-8, the J call TRBJ2-7; perhaps D is TRBD1 or TRBD2 (5 bases each). Germline V gives CDR1 SGHVS, CDR2 FQNEAQ. There are 14 residues in the CDR3. Trimming pared 3 bases from V and 3 bases from J, leaving 12 bases between.

This clonotype was seen ten or more times. V is TRBV20-1 and J is TRBJ1-1, with no clear D. V shed 6 bases and J shed 1 base, with 9 bases lying between them. The V gene's germline CDR1 is DFQATT and CDR2 SNEGSKA (reference sequence). This CDR3 has 12 amino acids. CDR3 bases: TGCAGTGCCCCCGGTGAGAACACTGAAGCTTTCTTT. Protein product: CSAPGENTEAFF.

The chain carries TRBV11-2 and TRBJ2-1; 8 bases are shared with TRBD2. CDR3 length: 12 amino acids. CDR1 SGHAT and CDR2 FQNNGV come from the germline V gene. V lost 5 bases to trimming and J lost 15 bases; unmatched junction nucleotides: 9. Written as DNA, the CDR3 is TGTGCCAGCAGCGCCGTGGAGCGGGAGTGGTTCTTC. This encodes CASSAVEREWFF.

V and J are TRBV11-3 and TRBJ2-1; 9 bases match TRBD2. Germline V CDR1 and CDR2: SGHNT, YENEEA. This CDR3 has 16 residues. Losses at the gene ends were 3 bases for V and 8 bases for J; bases not matched to a gene: 11. CDR3 nucleotides: TGTGCCAGCAGCTTTAGCGGGAGCCAAGGTAGGGATGAGCAGTTCTTC. Amino acids: CASSFSGSQGRDEQFF.

The gene calls are TRBV7-3 and TRBJ2-3, with no clear D. The CDR3 is 14 residues long. V dropped 5 bases and J dropped 4 bases, with 13 bases sitting between them. Per the germline V gene, CDR1 is SGHTA and CDR2 is FQGTGA. CDR3 residues: CASSLGTASDTQYF. DNA of the CDR3: TGTGCCAGCAGCCTAGGTACTGCTTCAGATACGCAGTATTTT.

The count of this clonotype is one. This sequence may be a read error, since a much larger clone differs from it by one base. A read error is likely, as this CDR3 ends without the conserved phenylalanine or tryptophan. This rearrangement joins TRBV12-3 or TRBV12-4 to TRBJ2-3, with 7 bases matching TRBD1. Trimming at V came to 6 bases and at J to 5 bases, leaving 5 bases not matched to a gene. The CDR3 runs to 13 residues. The CDR3 here is CASSYRGEDTQYS. CDR3 sequence (DNA): TGTGCCAGCAGCTACAGGGGCGAAGATACGCAGTATTCT.

The chain joins TRBV18 to TRBJ1-3, with TRBD1 as a possible D gene (6 bases). This CDR3 is 19 amino acids long. Trimming shortened V by 2 bases and J by 0 bases, and 20 bases separated the two germline ends. Germline-derived CDR1 and CDR2 are KGHSH and LQKENI. CDR3 bases: TGTGCCAGCTCACCAACCGGGCACTTCTGGGACACCTCTGGAAACACCATATATTTT. As protein: CASSPTGHFWDTSGNTIYF.

There are a few counts of this clonotype. The V call is TRBV29-1, the J call TRBJ2-3; TRBD2 agrees at 11 bases. This CDR3 has 17 residues. The germline CDR1 and CDR2 sequences are SQVTM and ANQGSEA. Unmatched junction bases numbered 15, after V lost 4 bases and J lost 6 bases. CDR3: CSVVLSGRAAWRDTQYF. The CDR3 nucleotides read TGCAGCGTTGTACTTAGCGGGAGGGCCGCATGGAGGGATACGCAGTATTTT.

There are many counts of this clonotype. The genes are TRBV7-2 and TRBJ1-6, with D uncertain. This CDR3 comprises 13 residues. The V and J ends lost 1 base and 9 bases respectively, with 7 bases between them. Germline CDR1 reads SGHTA; CDR2 reads FQGNSA. In nucleotides, the CDR3 is TGTGCCAGCAGCTTAGAGGAGGGTTCACCCCTCCACTTT. It specifies CASSLEEGSPLHF.